These T cell receptor beta chains were read from a single sample in a study of shared clonotypes between healthy human individuals. The method was immunoSEQ multiplex PCR; TCRdb's version includes in-frame clones alone and lacks a portion of them. The sample holds under 650,000 clones, 96% seen once. The sequencing input was naive CD4+ T cells sorted from blood. Receptors were obtained from a woman in her 30s in good health. The CDR3 runs from the conserved cysteine through the conserved F or W. The order of the fields is V gene, J gene, clone size, D gene, CDR3 DNA, CDR3 protein. A D gene is named only where the DNA matches it firmly. Expanded clones get a size class; other rows say once, few or many, or leave the size out.

TRBV6-5,TRBJ1-5,NA,NA,TGTGCCAGCAGGAAAGCACAGCATCAGCCCCAGCATTTT,CASRKAQHQPQHF
TRBV19,TRBJ1-2,once,NA,TGTGCCAGTAGAGATGCCGGAAATGGCTACACCTTC,CASRDAGNGYTF
TRBV12-5,TRBJ2-3,NA,NA,TGTGCTAGTGGTTCCTCTAGGAACACAGATACGCAGTATTTT,CASGSSRNTDTQYF
TRBV27,TRBJ2-1,once,TRBD2,TGTGCCAGCAGTAAGAGAGACGGGACTAGCGATTACAATGAGCAGTTCTTC,CASSKRDGTSDYNEQFF
TRBV2,TRBJ1-5,NA,TRBD1,TGTGCCAGCAGTGAAACCCTCGGGACAGGGTTTGGTCAGCCCCAGCATTTT,CASSETLGTGFGQPQHF
TRBV28,TRBJ1-2,NA,TRBD1,TGTGCCAGCAGTTTCCGGGACAGGGCTAGCTATGGCTACACCTTC,CASSFRDRASYGYTF
TRBV29-1,TRBJ2-3,NA,NA,TGCAGCGTTGGGCGGGATGCGGATACGCAGTATTTT,CSVGRDADTQYF
TRBV5-4,TRBJ1-1,NA,NA,TGTGCCAGCAGCTTGGGACTCCCGAACACTGAAGCTTTCTTT,CASSLGLPNTEAFF
TRBV2,TRBJ2-2,NA,TRBD2,TGTGCCAGCTCGCCGAGGGGACTAGCGGGAACCGGGGAGCTGTTTTTT,CASSPRGLAGTGELFF
TRBV25-1,TRBJ2-3,NA,TRBD2,TGTGCCAGCAGTGACTCTAGCGGGAGTGATACGCAGTATTTT,CASSDSSGSDTQYF
TRBV19,TRBJ2-7,NA,NA,TGTGCCAGTAGTGGGGGCCGGACCTACGAGCAGTACTTC,CASSGGRTYEQYF
TRBV5-4,TRBJ2-2,NA,NA,TGTGCCAGCAGCTTGGTAGGGGGGGTCACCGGGGAGCTGTTTTTT,CASSLVGGVTGELFF
TRBV5-6,TRBJ1-1,NA,NA,TGTGCCAGCAGCTGGAATATGAACACTGAAGCTTTCTTT,CASSWNMNTEAFF
TRBV2,TRBJ2-7,NA,NA,TGTGCCAGCAGTCTCAGGTCTACCTACGAGCAGTACTTC,CASSLRSTYEQYF
TRBV5-6,TRBJ1-2,once,NA,TGTGCCAGCAGCTCGGAGGACAGATCTCCCTATGGCTACACCTTC,CASSSEDRSPYGYTF
TRBV5-1,TRBJ2-7,NA,NA,TGCGCCAGTCATATAGCGTCCTTTCGGGAAGGTGGCCCCTACGAGCAGTACTTC,CASHIASFREGGPYEQYF
TRBV27,TRBJ2-2,NA,NA,TGTGCCAGCAGTTATACTACAGGGATCAACACCGGGGAGCTGTTTTTT,CASSYTTGINTGELFF
TRBV11-2,TRBJ2-1,once,TRBD2,TGTGCCAGCAGCTTGATAGCGGGAGGGCCGCGTGAGCAGTTCTTC,CASSLIAGGPREQFF
TRBV4-1,TRBJ1-6,NA,NA,TGCGCCAGCAGCCAAGATCGGTCAGCCCCAAATTCACCCCTCCACTTT,CASSQDRSAPNSPLHF
TRBV6-4,TRBJ2-7,NA,NA,TGTGCCAGCAGTGACCAACGATGTGGGCAACGAAACTACGAGCAGTACTTC,CASSDQRCGQRNYEQYF
TRBV5-4,TRBJ2-7,once,TRBD1,TGTGCCAGCAGCCCCTCGAGACAGGGTACCTACGAGCAGTACTTC,CASSPSRQGTYEQYF
TRBV6-4,TRBJ1-5,NA,TRBD1,TGTGCCAGCAGAGTCCCAACAGGGGGACGGAGCAATCAGCCCCAGCATTTT,CASRVPTGGRSNQPQHF
TRBV5-1,TRBJ2-6,NA,NA,TGCGCCACCCAGGACGACCCAGGCCGGGCTGGGGCCAACGTCCTGACTTTC,CATQDDPGRAGANVLTF
TRBV11-1,TRBJ1-1,once,NA,TGTGCCAGCAGCTGGGGGTTTGGGGAACTGAACACTGAAGCTTTCTTT,CASSWGFGELNTEAFF
TRBV18,TRBJ2-5,once,TRBD1,TGTGCCAGCTCACCACGGGACAGCCAAGAGACCCAGTACTTC,CASSPRDSQETQYF
TRBV19,TRBJ2-7,NA,NA,TGTGCCAGTAGTATAGCAGGGTCCCACGAGCAGTACTTC,CASSIAGSHEQYF
TRBV6-6,TRBJ1-1,NA,NA,TGTGCCAGCAGAGAAAAGAGCAGGAACACTGAAGCTTTCTTT,CASREKSRNTEAFF
TRBV30,TRBJ1-4,NA,NA,TGTGCCTGGAGTGAGAGGGGAAAACTGTTTTTT,CAWSERGKLFF
TRBV2,TRBJ1-1,NA,NA,TGTGCCACCAGACGGGTAACCCGATGGGACACTGAAGCTTTCTTT,CATRRVTRWDTEAFF
TRBV19,TRBJ1-3,NA,NA,TGTGCCAGTAGGTCAGTCGCTAGAAACACCATATATTTT,CASRSVARNTIYF
TRBV5-1,TRBJ2-7,NA,NA,TGCGCCAGCAGCTTAAGCGACAGCTCCTACGAGCAGTACTTC,CASSLSDSSYEQYF
TRBV6-6,TRBJ2-5,NA,NA,TGTGCCAGCAGTCAGACCCCGGGGGAGACCCAGTACTTC,CASSQTPGETQYF
TRBV9,TRBJ2-1,once,NA,TGTGCCAGCAGCGGACCTACAGGGAACCAAGGATACAATGAGCAGTTCTTC,CASSGPTGNQGYNEQFF
TRBV6-4,TRBJ2-1,NA,NA,TGTGCCAGCAGCTCCTCATTCACGGGTGAGCAGTTCTTC,CASSSSFTGEQFF
TRBV6-5,TRBJ1-1,NA,NA,TGTGCCAGCAGTTACTCCCCGGGGGGTAACACTGAAGCTTTCTTT,CASSYSPGGNTEAFF
TRBV18,TRBJ2-5,NA,NA,TGTGCCAGCTCACCGGTCAGTGGGAGTGGAAATTCGGAGACCCAGTACTTC,CASSPVSGSGNSETQYF
TRBV12-2,TRBJ1-5,NA,NA,TGTGCAAGTCGCTTAGTGGGGTTAGGCCAGGGTGGTAAGCCCCAGCATTTT,CASRLVGLGQGGKPQHF
TRBV5-1,TRBJ2-2,NA,NA,TGCGCCAGCAGCTTGGCTGTAGTTGGCATCGCGAACACCGGGGAGCTGTTTTTT,CASSLAVVGIANTGELFF
TRBV29-1,TRBJ2-7,NA,NA,TGCAGCGTCAACCGGGACGGTTCTAATTACGAGCAGTACTTC,CSVNRDGSNYEQYF
TRBV19,TRBJ2-7,NA,TRBD2,TGTGCCAGTAGTAAAGGGACTAGCGGAGGACTATACGAGCAGTACTTC,CASSKGTSGGLYEQYF
TRBV2,TRBJ2-1,NA,TRBD2,TGTGCCAGCAGTCCGACTAGCGGGCTAAATGAGCAGTTCTTC,CASSPTSGLNEQFF